This TCR beta chain is drawn from a study of CD8+ T cells in alopecia areata. The CDR3 covers 12 residues. Per germline, CDR1 LNHDA and CDR2 SQIVND (reference sequence). Trimming took off 5 bases at V and 4 bases at J, with 8 bases between the two ends. RNA extraction was followed by reverse transcription into cDNA, which acted as the sequencing template. Profiled with immunoSEQ multiplex PCR; TCRdb holds only in-frame clones, not every one. The sample lists over 85,000 clones, approximately 70% occurring once. Stated treatment: oral pan-JAK inhibitor, 5-10 mg twice daily. The origin of this receptor is a human donor with alopecia areata. The sample was CD8+ T cells sorted from blood, taken at approximately week 44, from a patient treated with tofacitinib. J is TRBJ1-1 and V is TRBV19, with D unclear. The CDR3 protein is CASSPEGTEAFF. Written as DNA, the CDR3 is TGTGCCAGTAGTCCGGAGGGCACTGAAGCTTTCTTT.